One sample yielded the 26 T cell receptor beta chains listed below, sequenced in a study of shared clonotypes between healthy human individuals (dated by TCRdb to the early 2020s). Library method: the immunoSEQ multiplex PCR assay. TCRdb took this table from immuneACCESS and kept in-frame rearrangements with V and J called. Such tables lack part of the clones; where checked against another copy, unresolved V genes explain under half of the gap, and the rest is unexplained. This sample is represented by approximately 530,000 clones; 95% to 97% of them were singletons. About 0.054% of the sample belongs to the ten largest clones. Sequenced sample: naive CD4+ T cells sorted from blood. Taken with the paper, the label for cell subset or site translates to: CD45RA+ positively selected. All receptors derive from a woman aged 25 to 39 in good health.

For the CDR3, the DNA is TGTGCCAGCAGCATACCCAGGGATACTGACTATGAAGCTTTCTTT. Amino acid sequence: CASSIPRDTDYEAFF. V usage is TRBV21-1 and J usage is TRBJ1-1. TRBV21-1 is given as a pseudogene. The CDR3 contains 15 residues.

As concerns this clone: Additional DNA sequences in this sample encode the identical CDR3. The J gene is TRBJ2-3, the V gene TRBV5-1, with a weak D call TRBD2 (6 bases). Per germline, CDR1 SGHRS and CDR2 YFSETQ. The CDR3 sequence is 15 residues long. V was pared by 0 bases and J by 2 bases, with 10 bases between. CDR3 nucleotide sequence: TGCGCCAGCAGCTTGGTCGGGGGTCCCACAGATACGCAGTATTTT. Its protein is CASSLVGGPTDTQYF.

This chain uses TRBV28 with TRBJ2-5; D may be TRBD1 (6 bases). With the DNA end fitting TRBJ2-7 better, the J assignment may be wrong. Per the germline V gene, CDR1 is MDHEN and CDR2 is SYDVKM. The CDR3 contains 12 residues. CDR3 region: CASRTGSYEQYF. The CDR3 DNA sequence: TGTGCCAGCAGAACAGGGTCCTACGAGCAGTACTTC.

The CDR3 region is CASSEDRITYEQYF. CDR3 coding DNA: TGTGCCAGCAGTGAAGACAGGATTACCTACGAGCAGTACTTC. The chain joins TRBV28 to TRBJ2-5, with D perhaps TRBD1 (6 bases). The end of the DNA is better explained by TRBJ2-7, so the J call may be wrong. The CDR3 sequence is 14 residues long. Per the germline V gene, CDR1 is MDHEN and CDR2 is SYDVKM.

The V and J genes are TRBV21-1 and TRBJ1-5. TRBV21-1 is given as a pseudogene. This CDR3 has 22 amino acids. CDR3 sequence: CASSKDVIVGLEWMSSNQPQHF. CDR3 nucleotide sequence: TGTGCCAGCAGCAAAGATGTGATTGTAGGACTGGAATGGATGAGCAGCAATCAGCCCCAGCATTTT.

The V and J genes are TRBV20-1 and TRBJ1-5, with no clear D. The CDR3 is 10 residues long. CDR1 DFQATT and CDR2 SNEGSKA come from the germline V gene (reference sequence). Trimming shortened V by 6 bases and J by 6 bases, and 6 bases separated the two germline ends. The CDR3 region has the DNA TGCAGTGCAACCTGTCAGCCCCAGCATTTT. Translation: CSATCQPQHF.

The chain couples TRBV6-6 to TRBJ1-4, with 7 bases fitting TRBD1. Trimming at V came to 0 bases and at J to 0 bases, leaving 1 base not matched to a gene. CDR1 and CDR2 (germline): MNHNY, SVGAGI (reference sequence). This CDR3 has 16 residues. The CDR3 nucleotides read TGTGCCAGCAGTTACTCCCAGGGGGCAACTAATGAAAAACTGTTTTTT. Amino acids: CASSYSQGATNEKLFF.

This clone was recorded only once. The rearrangement links TRBV28 to TRBJ2-7; 7 nucleotides agree with TRBD1. Germline CDR1 is MDHEN and CDR2 is SYDVKM. The CDR3 is 15 residues long. The trim removed 6 bases at V and 1 base at J, leaving 9 bases unmatched. The CDR3 DNA sequence: TGTGCCAGCAGCCTCCCGAGGGGGCAGTCCTACGAGCAGTACTTC. Amino acid sequence: CASSLPRGQSYEQYF.

Only one count was recorded for this clone. The CDR3: CASSPRQGFYGYTF. In nucleotides, the CDR3 is TGTGCCAGCAGCCCCAGGCAAGGATTCTATGGCTACACCTTC. This chain links TRBV7-2 with TRBJ1-2, with unresolved D. V dropped 5 bases and J dropped 4 bases, with 14 bases sitting between them. The CDR3 contains 14 residues. Germline loops: CDR1 SGHTA, CDR2 FQGNSA.

This chain uses TRBV28 with TRBJ2-7; 7 bases are shared with TRBD2. With V trimmed by 7 bases and J by 6 bases, 9 bases remained unmatched. The germline V gene has CDR1 MDHEN and CDR2 SYDVKM. CDR3 length: 13 amino acids. The CDR3 DNA is TGTGCCAGCACCCCGACTAGCCTAGGCGAGCAGTACTTC. It specifies CASTPTSLGEQYF.

The chain carries TRBV6-6 and TRBJ1-3; tentative D call: TRBD1 (5 bases). Germline loops: CDR1 MNHNY, CDR2 SVGAGI (reference sequence). The CDR3 has 14 amino acids. V lost 6 bases to trimming and J lost 1 base, with 10 bases between them. In DNA, the CDR3 is TGTGCCAGCAGCTATGGGACTTCTGGAAACACCATATATTTT. Its protein product is CASSYGTSGNTIYF.

The chain couples TRBV11-2 to TRBJ2-7; D not resolved. Germline-derived CDR1 and CDR2 are SGHAT and FQNNGV. V shed 0 bases and J shed 7 bases, with 13 bases lying between them. The CDR3 covers 14 residues. The CDR3 loop is CASSLDPARREQYF. DNA of the CDR3: TGTGCCAGCAGCTTAGATCCGGCAAGGCGTGAGCAGTACTTC.

The rearrangement links TRBV6-6 to TRBJ2-5, with D perhaps assigned TRBD1 or TRBD2 (5 bases each). The J call may be incorrect, as the DNA end agrees better with TRBJ2-7. CDR3 size: 14 residues. CDR1 and CDR2 from the germline V gene are MNHNY and SVGAGI (reference sequence). DNA of the CDR3: TGTGCCAGCAGTCGACAGCCCTCCGGGGACGAGCAGTACTTC. Translation gives CASSRQPSGDEQYF.

Notes on this clone: Other DNA sequences within the sample encode an identical CDR3. The chain carries TRBV28 and TRBJ2-7; the D is unclear. Trimming removed 3 bases from V and 4 bases from J, with 7 bases in between. CDR3 length: 12 residues. Per germline, CDR1 MDHEN and CDR2 SYDVKM. CDR3 DNA: TGTGCCAGCAGTTTCCTGGGTTACGAGCAGTACTTC. Its translation: CASSFLGYEQYF.

This chain joins TRBV2 and TRBJ2-7; 7 nucleotides align to TRBD1. The germline CDR1 and CDR2 sequences are SNHLY and FYNNEI. CDR3 length: 16 residues. V lost 4 bases and J lost 2; bases outside the gene matches: 11. In DNA form, the CDR3 reads TGTGCCAGCAGTGCCCCGACGGTGGACAGGACCTACGAGCAGTACTTC. Encoded protein: CASSAPTVDRTYEQYF.

V gene TRBV10-3 combines with J gene TRBJ1-6; 8 nucleotides agree with TRBD1. J gave up 7 bases and V 6 bases, and 5 bases lay outside the gene matches. The CDR3 covers 14 residues. Germline CDR1 reads ENHRY; CDR2 reads SYGVKD. CDR3 loop: CAIRDRELNSPLHF. CDR3 DNA sequence: TGTGCCATCAGGGACAGGGAATTGAATTCACCCCTCCACTTT.

The chain couples TRBV15 to TRBJ1-1; D is ambiguous. This CDR3 region has 13 residues. V dropped 1 base and J dropped 1 base, with 4 bases sitting between them. Germline CDR1 and CDR2: LNHNV and YYDKDF (reference sequence). CDR3: CATSRATNTEAFF. The CDR3 nucleotides read TGTGCCACCAGCAGAGCGACGAACACTGAAGCTTTCTTT.

Only one count was recorded for this clone. The chain has TRBV28 and TRBJ2-7; 13 nucleotides line up with TRBD2. Germline V gene sequence: CDR1 MDHEN, CDR2 SYDVKM. With V trimmed by 2 bases and J by 2 bases, 3 bases remained unmatched. The CDR3 extends over 16 amino acids. DNA of the CDR3: TGTGCCAGCAGTTTAACCACTAGCGGGAGGGCCTACGAGCAGTACTTC. Translating it yields CASSLTTSGRAYEQYF. The complete variable domain, with remaining parts taken from reference TRBV28 and TRBJ2-7, reads DVKVTQSSRYLVKRTGEKVFLECVQDMDHENMFWYRQDPGLGLRLIYFSYDVKMKEKGDIPEGYSVSREKKERFSLILESASTNQTSMYLCASSLTTSGRAYEQYFGPGTRLTVT.

The chain uses TRBV25-1 and TRBJ2-2, with D possibly called TRBD1 or TRBD2 (5 bases each). Between the trimmed V and J ends, which lost 3 bases and 1 base, there was a span of 9 bases. Germline V gene lookup returns CDR1 MGHDK and CDR2 SYGVNS. The CDR3 contains 15 residues. CDR3 amino acids: CASSEGRRNTGELFF. The DNA of the CDR3 is TGTGCCAGCAGTGAGGGACGGCGGAACACCGGGGAGCTGTTTTTT.

The chain recombines TRBV7-7 with TRBJ2-2, with 7 nucleotides matching TRBD1. The CDR3 has 15 amino acids. J was trimmed by 6 bases and V by 8 bases; bases with no gene match: 12. Germline CDR1 SSHAT, CDR2 FNYEAQ (reference sequence). The CDR3 protein is CASGPDRPPAGELFF. DNA for the CDR3: TGTGCCAGCGGCCCGGACAGGCCCCCCGCCGGGGAGCTGTTTTTT.

The genes are TRBV20-1 and TRBJ2-7; D may be TRBD2 (6 bases). This CDR3 spans 11 amino acids. V shed 4 bases and J shed 2 bases, with 6 bases lying between them. From germline, CDR1 is DFQATT and CDR2 SNEGSKA (reference sequence). The CDR3 nucleotides read TGCAGTGCTACGGGAGCCTACGAGCAGTACTTC. Protein product: CSATGAYEQYF.

This clone was observed a single time. This rearrangement joins TRBV30 to TRBJ1-5; weak D call: TRBD1 (5 bases). Trimming pared 0 bases from V and 7 bases from J, leaving 10 bases between. The CDR3 has 13 amino acids. CDR1 and CDR2 from the germline V gene are GTSNPN and SVGIG (reference sequence). The CDR3 protein is CAWSVPRGQPQHF. The CDR3 DNA sequence: TGTGCCTGGAGTGTACCAAGGGGCCAGCCCCAGCATTTT.

The chain has TRBV19 and TRBJ2-3; TRBD1 or TRBD2 may be the D gene (6 bases each). Trimming took 3 bases from V and 6 from J, leaving 16 bases between them. This CDR3 spans 15 amino acids. Germline V gene sequence: CDR1 LNHDA, CDR2 SQIVND (reference sequence). In DNA form, the CDR3 reads TGTGCCAGTAGTATCTCGGTAGGGGGAGGCGATACGCAGTATTTT. Encoded protein: CASSISVGGGDTQYF.

V gene TRBV10-2 combines with J gene TRBJ2-5, with TRBD1 matching over 11 bases. The germline gives CDR1 WSHSY, CDR2 SAAADI. The CDR3 is made up of 15 amino acids. V dropped 6 bases and J dropped 4; count of bases not matched to a gene: 7. In DNA form, the CDR3 reads TGCGCCAGCAGCACTCTGGGACAGGGGGTAGAGACCCAGTACTTC. Protein sequence: CASSTLGQGVETQYF.

In this sample, this clone turned up once. V is TRBV18 and J is TRBJ2-2; possibly TRBD2 for D (5 bases). The ends were cut back, 3 bases at V and 5 bases at J, with 10 bases in the middle. In germline, CDR1 is KGHSH, CDR2 LQKENI. The CDR3 contains 14 residues. The CDR3 spells CASSPTIHTGELFF. DNA for the CDR3: TGTGCCAGCTCACCGACTATTCATACCGGGGAGCTGTTTTTT. Full variable domain (outside the CDR3, taken from reference TRBV18 and TRBJ2-2): NAGVMQNPRHLVRRRGQEARLRCSPMKGHSHVYWYRQLPEEGLKFMVYLQKENIIDESGMPKERFSAEFPKEGPSILRIQQVVRGDSAAYFCASSPTIHTGELFFGEGSRLTVL.

The chain joins TRBV5-1 to TRBJ2-5; D is unclear. There are 14 residues in the CDR3. Germline-derived CDR1 and CDR2 are SGHRS and YFSETQ. Trimming left V 3 bases short and J 1 base short, with 10 bases between. The CDR3 region has the DNA TGCGCCAGCAGCTCGAGTTTAAGCCAAGAGACCCAGTACTTC. As protein: CASSSSLSQETQYF.